Following are 20 T cell receptor beta chains from one sample sequenced in a study of tumor and adjacent non-tumor tissue in lung cancer. No cell sorting was done before RNA was extracted from the tissue. TCRbeta libraries were built with three rounds of nested PCR, modified from ARM-PCR. TCRdb itself ran the multiplex PCR reads through MiXCR, one entry per CDR3 protein. Among 65,000 to 90,000 distinct CDR3 sequences, about two thirds were seen once, and the ten largest hold 10% to 15%. The specimen sequenced was lung tumor tissue. The source of these receptors is a woman in her 70s with non-small cell lung cancer.

In its sample, this clonotype was seen a few times. Sequence at one end of the junction differs from germline and may be a read error. In DNA form, the CDR3 reads TGTGCCAGCAATTTGGACCGGGACACAACATTCGAGTTATTC. The encoded protein is CASNLDRDTTFELF. The chain has TRBV5-4 and TRBJ2-1; tentatively, D is TRBD1 (6 bases). The CDR3 runs to 14 residues. Germline V CDR1 and CDR2: SGHNT, YYREEE (reference sequence).

The V and J genes are TRBV14 and TRBJ1-4, with a weak D call TRBD1 (5 bases). CDR1 is SGHDN and CDR2 is FVKESK in the germline V gene. Trimming stripped 2 bases from V and 14 bases from J, with 21 bases between. The length of the CDR3 is 15 residues. CDR3 DNA sequence: TGTGCCAGCAGCCAAACCGGAGGGGCCCCCCTAAAGCTGTTTTTT. It translates to CASSQTGGAPLKLFF. The complete variable domain, with remaining parts taken from reference TRBV14 and TRBJ1-4, reads EAGVTQFPSHSVIEKGQTVTLRCDPISGHDNLYWYRRVMGKEIKFLLHFVKESKQDESGMPNNRFLAERTGGTYSTLKVQPAELEDSGVYFCASSQTGGAPLKLFFGSGTQLSVL.

This clonotype was found a few times. This may stem from a read error, because a much larger clone lies one nucleotide away. No conserved phenylalanine or tryptophan ends this CDR3, so it is likely a read error. The CDR3 region is CATSTSGGYNEQFS. CDR3 DNA: TGTGCCACCTCGACTAGCGGGGGATACAATGAGCAGTTCTCC. This chain joins TRBV10-3 and TRBJ2-1; 12 bases map to TRBD2. Germline CDR1 is ENHRY and CDR2 is SYGVKD. This CDR3 spans 14 amino acids. J gave up 4 bases and V 10 bases, and 5 bases lay outside the gene matches.

Points on this clonotype: The junction departs from germline at one end; a sequencing error may be responsible. The chain carries TRBV11-1 and TRBJ2-1; maybe TRBD2 (5 bases). Germline CDR1 SGHAT, CDR2 FQDESV (reference sequence). The CDR3 loop spans 13 amino acids. The CDR3 protein is CVSSTTQEAEQFF. In nucleotides, the CDR3 is TGTGTCAGCAGCACCACCCAGGAGGCCGAGCAGTTCTTC.

This clonotype was observed at least ten times. V gene TRBV10-3 combines with J gene TRBJ2-1; D gene unclear. The CDR3 is made up of 17 amino acids. Deletions cut 5 bases from V and 2 bases from J, with 19 bases between. Germline CDR1 is ENHRY and CDR2 is SYGVKD. The CDR3 region is CAISLHGLPRPYNEQFF. The CDR3 DNA reads TGTGCCATCAGTCTCCATGGGCTACCCCGCCCCTACAATGAGCAGTTCTTC.

Regarding this clonotype: At one end the junction does not follow the germline gene, possibly because of a read error. CDR3 in amino acids: CSVEVLAWGGYTF. CDR3 coding DNA: TGTAGCGTTGAAGTCTTAGCATGGGGCGGCTACACCTTC. The chain recombines TRBV29-1 with TRBJ1-2; D perhaps matches TRBD1 (5 bases). Germline CDR1 is SQVTM and CDR2 is ANQGSEA. This CDR3 region has 13 residues.

As to this clonotype: Compared with germline, one end of the junction differs, possibly owing to a read error. J is TRBJ2-1 and V is TRBV11-3; no definite D call. Germline CDR1 reads SGHNT; CDR2 reads YENEEA. This CDR3 spans 15 amino acids. Here the CDR3 reads CASSLGVLGDNEQLF. The CDR3 DNA is TGTGCCAGTAGCTTAGGCGTCCTCGGAGACAATGAGCAGCTCTTC.

With regard to this clonotype: A clone one base away is much larger, so this may be a read error. The rearrangement joins TRBV30 to TRBJ1-1; possibly TRBD1 for D (5 bases). V shed 1 base and J shed 14 bases, with 20 bases lying between them. CDR3 size: 13 residues. Germline V gives CDR1 GTSNPN, CDR2 SVGIG (reference sequence). The CDR3, as DNA: TGTGCCTGGAGTGCGGACATGGTTAACCCCCAATTCTTT. Its translation: CAWSADMVNPQFF.

As concerns this clonotype: The junction and the germline gene differ at one end; a read error may be behind it. This chain connects TRBV20-1 to TRBJ1-1; the match to TRBD1 covers 12 bases. The germline V gene has CDR1 DFQATT and CDR2 SNEGSKA (reference sequence). CDR3 size: 14 residues. In DNA, the CDR3 is TGCAGTGATAGAGGGACAGGGGGCAGGACTGAAGCTTTCTTT. This translates into CSDRGTGGRTEAFF.

This clonotype was picked up one time. At one boundary the junction diverges from the germline segment, which might be a read error. The chain combines TRBV11-2 with TRBJ2-1, with a possible D match to TRBD2 (6 bases). CDR3 length: 12 amino acids. CDR1 is SGHAT, CDR2 FQNNGV, per germline. This CDR3 is CVSSPIADEQFF. The CDR3 coding sequence is TGTGTCAGCAGCCCCATAGCGGATGAGCAGTTCTTC.

This clonotype occurred once. Compared with germline, one end of the junction differs, possibly owing to a read error. The CDR3 loop is CTSSQVAWGNTEAFF. The DNA for the CDR3 is TGTACCAGCAGCCAAGTGGCATGGGGCAACACTGAAGCTTTCTTT. The chain couples TRBV4-2 to TRBJ1-1; D possibly corresponds to TRBD1 (5 bases). Germline CDR1 LGHNA, CDR2 YNFKEQ. The CDR3 runs to 15 residues.

In this sample, this clonotype turned up a few times. This chain connects TRBV5-6 to TRBJ2-1; D uncertain. Per the germline V gene, CDR1 is SGHDT and CDR2 is YYEEEE. The CDR3 has 18 amino acids. Trimming removed 0 bases at V and 1 base at J, with 17 bases between. The CDR3 coding sequence is TGTGCCAGCAGCTTGGTCAGATCAAGCCTTGGTTCCTACAATGAGCAGTTCTTC. Protein product: CASSLVRSSLGSYNEQFF.

This clonotype came up a few times. The rearrangement links TRBV2 to TRBJ1-2; D unresolved. Germline CDR1 SNHLY, CDR2 FYNNEI. V was shortened by 5 bases and J by 8 bases, with 12 bases between the two germline ends. The CDR3 has 12 residues. The CDR3 region is CASSIKVPGYTF. DNA of the CDR3: TGTGCCAGCAGTATTAAAGTTCCCGGCTACACCTTC. The full variable domain, with the rest looked up from reference TRBV2 and TRBJ1-2, is EPEVTQTPSHQVTQMGQEVILRCVPISNHLYFYWYRQILGQKVEFLVSFYNNEISEKSEIFDDQFSVERPDGSNFTLKIRSTKLEDSAMYFCASSIKVPGYTFGSGTRLTVV.

Comment on this clonotype: Germline and junction disagree at one end, which may indicate a read error. The rearrangement links TRBV11-1 to TRBJ2-1; 7 bases fit TRBD2. The CDR3 is 14 amino acids. Germline V gene data show CDR1 as SGHAT and CDR2 as FQDESV (reference sequence). Here the CDR3 DNA reads TGTCCCAGTAGCTTAGAGGGAGGGCCTTATGAGCAGTTCTTC. Protein sequence: CPSSLEGGPYEQFF.

This clonotype was detected only once. The V call is TRBV7-2, the J call TRBJ2-1; TRBD1 matches 9 bases. CDR1 SGHTA and CDR2 FQGNSA come from the germline V gene. V trimming: 7 bases; J trimming: 10 bases; junction bases outside the gene matches: 14. The CDR3 sequence is 15 residues long. The DNA for the CDR3 is TGTGCCAGCAACCCAGGGGTGGGGACAGGGTGGGAGCAGTTCTTC. As protein: CASNPGVGTGWEQFF.

This clonotype is classed as medium-sized. This chain connects TRBV29-1 to TRBJ1-5; no firm D call. The germline gives CDR1 SQVTM, CDR2 ANQGSEA. V was cut by 1 base and J by 4 bases, with 5 bases left in between. The CDR3 contains 12 residues. The CDR3 here is CSVEADNQPQHF. The DNA for the CDR3 is TGCAGCGTTGAAGCCGATAATCAGCCCCAGCATTTT.

With respect to this clonotype: Given the absence of the conserved phenylalanine or tryptophan at the CDR3 end, a read error is likely. The chain couples TRBV4-1 to TRBJ2-7; 14 bases line up with TRBD2. The length of the CDR3 is 17 residues. CDR1 is MGHRA and CDR2 is YSYEKL in the germline V gene. The junction had 8 bases not matched to a gene; V was cut back by 3 bases and J by 4 bases. CDR3 bases: TGCGCCAGCAGCCAGGGGACTAGCGGGGGTGGTTCATACGAGCAGTACTTA. This translates into CASSQGTSGGGSYEQYL.

In regard to this clonotype: The CDR3 does not close with the conserved phenylalanine or tryptophan, likely indicating a read error. The gene calls are TRBV30 and TRBJ2-7; possibly TRBD1 for D (6 bases). Trimming took off 0 bases at V and 1 base at J, with 10 bases between the two ends. CDR3 size: 14 residues. The V gene's germline CDR1 is GTSNPN and CDR2 SVGIG (reference sequence). The CDR3 region has the DNA TGTGCCTGGAGTGTACTCAGGGGATCCTACGAGCAGTACTCT. This translates into CAWSVLRGSYEQYS.

This clonotype was seen many times. This chain uses TRBV7-8 with TRBJ2-7; D tentatively reads TRBD1 or TRBD2 (5 bases each). The germline CDR1 and CDR2 sequences are SGHVS and FQNEAQ. V gave up 5 bases and J gave up 0 bases, with 11 bases separating them. The CDR3 has 14 amino acids. The CDR3 DNA sequence: TGTGCCAGCAGCCTCCGGGACGACTCCTACGAGCAGTACTTC. Amino acid sequence: CASSLRDDSYEQYF.

With regard to this clonotype: At one end the junction does not follow the germline gene, possibly because of a read error. The rearrangement links TRBV28 to TRBJ2-1; 8 positions match TRBD2. The CDR3 is made up of 15 amino acids. From germline, CDR1 is MDHEN and CDR2 SYDVKM. Here the CDR3 DNA reads TGTACCAGCAGCGGGACTAGTGGGAACCACAATGAGCAGTTCTTC. This sequence encodes CTSSGTSGNHNEQFF.